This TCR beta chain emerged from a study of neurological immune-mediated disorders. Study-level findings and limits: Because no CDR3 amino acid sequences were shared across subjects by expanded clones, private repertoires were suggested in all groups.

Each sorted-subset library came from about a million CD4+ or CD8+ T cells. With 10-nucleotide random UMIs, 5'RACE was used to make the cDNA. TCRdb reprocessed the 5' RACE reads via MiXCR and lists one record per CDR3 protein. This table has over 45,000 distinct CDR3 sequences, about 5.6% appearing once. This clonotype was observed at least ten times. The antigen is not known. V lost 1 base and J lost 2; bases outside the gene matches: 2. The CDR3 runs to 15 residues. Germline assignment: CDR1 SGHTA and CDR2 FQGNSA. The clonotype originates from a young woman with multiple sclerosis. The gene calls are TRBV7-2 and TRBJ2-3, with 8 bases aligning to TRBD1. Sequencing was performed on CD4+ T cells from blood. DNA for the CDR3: TGTGCCAGCAGCTTAGTGGGACAGGTCACAGATACGCAGTATTTT. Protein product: CASSLVGQVTDTQYF.